This entry concerns a single T cell receptor beta chain. Its antigen is still unknown. This sample is drawn from a study of graft-versus-host responses after intestinal transplantation. Study conclusions and caveats: The authors found GvH clones in recipient marrow, some appearing first in ileum or blood.

The length of the CDR3 is 15 residues. The protocol was immunoSEQ multiplex PCR, while the TCRdb copy is restricted to in-frame clones and leaves out a portion. Altogether 86,000 or so clones are present, 80% to 95% being singletons, with the ten largest covering 6%. The chain joins TRBV12-2 to TRBJ1-6; the table's D gene call, TRBD1, was not cross checked with the DNA. TRBV12-2 is a pseudogene segment. This TCR was sampled from a human donor who received an intestinal transplant. The sequencing used unstimulated CD8+ T cells sorted from spleen or lymph node cells, collected before intestinal transplant. The CDR3 sequence: CASRLAGDYNSPLHF. In DNA, the CDR3 is TGTGCAAGTCGCTTAGCAGGGGACTATAATTCACCCCTCCACTTT.